The entry that follows covers one T cell receptor (beta chain) sequence. In the original processing: Quantification of nucleated cells was approximated via reference gene primer amplification. The table came from immunoSEQ multiplex PCR; TCRdb's copy has only in-frame clones and leaves some out. V and J calls and clone size follow that table, whereas D and trimming were derived from the DNA. The top ten hold 3% to 4.5% of the sample, which has about 66,000 clones, about 88% seen once. Germline V lookup: CDR1 SGHTA, CDR2 FQGTGA. The ends lost 5 bases at V and 0 bases at J; junction bases unmatched: 10. The CDR3 sequence is 16 residues long. This sample stems from a study of blood T cell repertoires in COVID-19. Background on the study: The origin of the acute and convalescent COVID-19 samples was the United States, Italy and Spain. PBMCs, B-cell-depleted T cells, or T cells provided the cDNA or gDNA that made up the material.

The clonotype comes from a man aged 65-85 years with acute or convalescent COVID-19. The V gene is TRBV7-3, the J gene TRBJ2-7; 7 bases are shared with TRBD2. The sequenced material came from peripheral blood. CDR3 sequence reads: CASSPQRGSYSYEQYF. As DNA, the CDR3 is TGTGCCAGCAGCCCTCAGCGGGGCAGCTACTCCTACGAGCAGTACTTC.